The 30 T cell receptor beta chains listed next were all sequenced from one sample in a study of response to subunit inactivated influenza vaccine (dated by TCRdb to 2017 to 2018). Library preparation used RT-PCR. These reads were obtained on an Illumina HiSeq 2500. In-frame beta chains were kept once TCRdb had trimmed the public reads at Q25 with fastp and called clones with MiXCR. Entries that share a CDR3 protein sequence are merged under the most common genes and DNA. The sample data list about 190,000 distinct CDR3 sequences, and 13% to 15% of these were observed just once. The top ten constitute about 28% of the sample. The sample consisted of CD8+ T cells sorted from PBMCs, taken approximately 5 days after vaccination. The source of these receptors is a man aged 50-59 years who received an inactivated influenza vaccine. Donor details come from another sample of the same person, matched by shared clones.

The chain employs TRBV3-1 and TRBJ2-7; D possibly corresponds to TRBD2 (5 bases). The CDR3 has 16 residues. V shed 2 bases and J shed 6 bases, with 20 bases lying between them. Germline CDR1 reads LGHDT; CDR2 reads YNNKEL (reference sequence). CDR3 nucleotide sequence: TGTGCCAGCAGCCAACCACTAGGTGCCAAGCGCTCCGAGCAGTACTTC. It translates to CASSQPLGAKRSEQYF.

This clonotype was observed a few times. V is TRBV10-1 and J is TRBJ1-5; TRBD1 is a possible D gene (6 bases). The V end was cut by 3 bases, the J end by 5 bases, with 8 bases between. Germline CDR1 reads WNHNN; CDR2 reads SYGVQD (reference sequence). The CDR3 covers 13 residues. This CDR3 is CASSDRGDQPQHF. CDR3 nucleotides: TGCGCCAGCAGTGACAGGGGTGATCAGCCCCAGCATTTT.

On this clonotype itself: At one of its ends the junction is not consistent with the germline gene, which may arise from a read error. V gene TRBV12-3 or TRBV12-4 combines with J gene TRBJ2-1, with 13 bases matching TRBD2. The CDR3 totals 14 residues. This CDR3 is CASSPGTSGVGEQF. CDR3 DNA sequence: TGTGCCAGCAGCCCCGGGACTAGCGGGGTGGGGGAGCAGTTC.

A few counts support this clonotype. V is TRBV29-1 and J is TRBJ2-5; 7 positions match TRBD2. Germline V gene sequence: CDR1 SQVTM, CDR2 ANQGSEA. Germline trimming cut 0 bases from V and 4 bases from J; bases unmatched to any gene: 11. The CDR3 consists of 16 residues. CDR3 region: CSVEERFRLAGETQYF. The CDR3 nucleotides are TGCAGCGTTGAAGAGCGGTTTCGTTTAGCGGGAGAGACCCAGTACTTC.

The chain combines TRBV5-6 with TRBJ2-7, with 7 bases fitting TRBD1. CDR1 is SGHDT and CDR2 is YYEEEE in the germline V gene. This CDR3 spans 14 amino acids. V lost 4 bases, J lost 3 bases, and 7 bases stayed unmatched. For the CDR3, the DNA is TGTGCCAGCAGCGGTCCCGGGACAGACTACGAGCAGTACTTC. Translated: CASSGPGTDYEQYF.

This clonotype turned up a few times. The chain couples TRBV13 to TRBJ2-3, with 8 bases identical to TRBD2. The germline CDR1 and CDR2 sequences are PRHDT and FYEKMQ (reference sequence). V trimming: 4 bases; J trimming: 6 bases; junction bases outside the gene matches: 12. The CDR3 has 16 amino acids. CDR3 sequence: CASSSIGGAGSDTQYF. In DNA, the CDR3 is TGTGCCAGCAGCTCCATCGGGGGGGCAGGGTCGGATACGCAGTATTTT.

This clonotype was seen only a few times. V is TRBV6-6 and J is TRBJ2-5; D ambiguous. Deletions cut 2 bases from V and 6 bases from J, with 7 bases between. The CDR3 totals 12 residues. Germline-derived CDR1 and CDR2 are MNHNY and SVGAGI (reference sequence). CDR3 residues: CASSYDGQTQYF. CDR3 DNA: TGTGCCAGCAGTTACGATGGGCAGACCCAGTACTTC.

This clonotype came up a few times. The chain links TRBV7-9 to TRBJ2-5; D gene uncertain. CDR1 SEHNR and CDR2 FQNEAQ come from the germline V gene (reference sequence). This CDR3 is built from 13 residues. V lost 5 bases to trimming and J lost 2 bases, with 9 bases between them. The CDR3 reads CASSADRQETQYF. The DNA for the CDR3 is TGTGCCAGCAGCGCCGACCGACAAGAGACCCAGTACTTC.

This clonotype has a count of ten or more. This chain joins TRBV28 and TRBJ2-7, with 7 positions matching TRBD1. The J segment lost 6 bases and the V segment lost 6 bases, leaving 8 bases of the junction unmatched. CDR1 and CDR2 from the germline V gene are MDHEN and SYDVKM. This CDR3 is 13 amino acids long. The CDR3 nucleotides are TGTGCCAGCAGGAGACAGGGACCCCTCGAGCAGTACTTC. It encodes CASRRQGPLEQYF.

The V and J genes are TRBV20-1 and TRBJ2-7; TRBD2 matches at 9 bases. This CDR3 has 14 residues. The junction had 11 bases not matched to a gene; V was cut back by 6 bases and J by 5 bases. The germline V gene encodes CDR1 DFQATT and CDR2 SNEGSKA (reference sequence). The CDR3 bases are TGCAGTGCAGAGACGGGACTAGCACCCCACGAGCAGTACTTC. It encodes CSAETGLAPHEQYF.

This clonotype has only a few counts. V is TRBV27 and J is TRBJ2-3; D gene uncertain. V was shortened by 1 base and J by 1 base, with 6 bases between the two germline ends. The CDR3 has 14 residues. CDR1 and CDR2 (germline): MNHEY, SMNVEV (reference sequence). The CDR3 DNA reads as TGTGCCAGCAGTTTATTTCTAGGCACAGATACGCAGTATTTT. Translation: CASSLFLGTDTQYF.

This chain's CDR3 is CASRRTSGRSDEQFF. CDR3 DNA sequence: TGTGCCAGCAGACGTACTAGCGGGAGGTCAGATGAGCAGTTCTTC. The chain recombines TRBV9 with TRBJ2-1, with 12 bases that match TRBD2. The CDR3 is 15 residues long. Losses at the gene ends were 5 bases for V and 8 bases for J; bases not matched to a gene: 8. Per the germline V gene, CDR1 is SGDLS and CDR2 is YYNGEE. Full variable domain (rest looked up from reference TRBV9 and TRBJ2-1): DSGVTQTPKHLITATGQRVTLRCSPRSGDLSVYWYQQSLDQGLQFLIQYYNGEERAKGNILERFSAQQFPDLHSELNLSSLELGDSALYFCASRRTSGRSDEQFFGPGTRLTVL.

This chain joins TRBV18 and TRBJ1-1; 9 bases fit TRBD1. The CDR3 runs 13 residues. CDR1 is KGHSH, CDR2 LQKENI, per germline. J gave up 5 bases and V 5 bases, and 3 bases lay outside the gene matches. DNA of the CDR3: TGTGCCAGCTCAATCGGACAGGGGACTGAAGCTTTCTTT. This encodes CASSIGQGTEAFF.

The V gene is TRBV4-1, the J gene TRBJ2-7; D gene ambiguous. Germline lookup yields CDR1 MGHRA and CDR2 YSYEKL. V was cut by 2 bases and J by 2 bases, with 16 bases left in between. This CDR3 is built from 16 residues. CDR3 DNA: TGCGCCAGCAGCCAAACCCGACGGCTGGGCGCCTACGAGCAGTACTTC. Translating gives CASSQTRRLGAYEQYF.

This clonotype has at least ten counts. CDR3 protein: CASSLDLMVSGRNNEQFF. CDR3 DNA: TGTGCCAGCAGCTTGGATTTGATGGTCAGCGGGAGAAACAATGAGCAGTTCTTC. The gene calls are TRBV5-6 and TRBJ2-1, with 8 bases aligning to TRBD2. CDR3 length: 18 residues. The trim removed 0 bases at V and 5 bases at J, leaving 13 bases unmatched. CDR1 and CDR2 from the germline V gene are SGHDT and YYEEEE.

V gene TRBV7-2 combines with J gene TRBJ2-7, with 11 bases matching TRBD1. The germline CDR1 and CDR2 sequences are SGHTA and FQGNSA. Losses at the gene ends were 5 bases for V and 2 bases for J; bases not matched to a gene: 5. The CDR3 covers 15 residues. DNA for the CDR3: TGTGCCAGCAGCGGGACAGGGGGTTCCACCTACGAGCAGTACTTC. It translates to CASSGTGGSTYEQYF.

V usage is TRBV4-3 and J usage is TRBJ2-2, with 7 bases matching TRBD1. The germline V gene encodes CDR1 LGHNA and CDR2 YSLEER. Losses at the gene ends were 1 base for V and 1 base for J; bases not matched to a gene: 9. The CDR3 consists of 18 residues. This CDR3 reads CASSQGLIGTENTGELFF. CDR3 sequence (DNA): TGCGCCAGCAGCCAAGGACTGATCGGGACAGAGAACACCGGGGAGCTGTTTTTT.

The sample holds many counts of this clonotype. V and J are TRBV10-3 and TRBJ2-1, with 8 bases aligning to TRBD1. Trimming cost V 5 bases and J 8 bases; bases outside gene matches: 8. Per the germline V gene, CDR1 is ENHRY and CDR2 is SYGVKD. The CDR3 contains 14 residues. The CDR3: CAISLAGGLDEQFF. CDR3 DNA sequence: TGTGCCATCAGTCTGGCAGGGGGCCTGGATGAGCAGTTCTTC.

Only a few counts were recorded for this clonotype. The chain links TRBV4-3 to TRBJ2-5, with D perhaps TRBD1 (5 bases). The CDR3 consists of 15 residues. CDR1 is LGHNA, CDR2 YSLEER, per germline. The ends were cut back, 0 bases at V and 2 bases at J, with 10 bases in the middle. CDR3 DNA sequence: TGCGCCAGCAGCCAAGATAGTACAGGACAAGAGACCCAGTACTTC. Translated: CASSQDSTGQETQYF.

There are a few counts of this clonotype. The chain joins TRBV7-2 to TRBJ2-2, with TRBD2 as a possible D gene (5 bases). CDR3 size: 13 residues. Trimming pared 1 base from V and 7 bases from J, leaving 7 bases between. The germline CDR1 and CDR2 sequences are SGHTA and FQGNSA. As DNA, the CDR3 is TGTGCCAGCAGCTTAGTAACTAGCGGGGAGCTGTTTTTT. Amino acids: CASSLVTSGELFF.

J is TRBJ1-6 and V is TRBV20-1, with TRBD1 as a possible D gene (5 bases). The germline CDR1 and CDR2 sequences are DFQATT and SNEGSKA (reference sequence). V gave up 2 bases and J gave up 0 bases, with 8 bases separating them. This CDR3 is 15 amino acids long. CDR3 sequence: CSARKGASYNSPLHF. CDR3 nucleotides: TGCAGTGCTAGAAAAGGGGCCTCCTATAATTCACCCCTCCACTTT.

The chain joins TRBV2 to TRBJ2-1, with 11 bases aligning to TRBD2. The J segment lost 0 bases and the V segment lost 11 bases, leaving 15 bases of the junction unmatched. The length of the CDR3 is 18 residues. Germline CDR1 SNHLY, CDR2 FYNNEI. Written as DNA, the CDR3 is TGTGCCCTCTGTTTTTCCGGGACTAGCGGAGCCTCCTACAATGAGCAGTTCTTC. Its translation: CALCFSGTSGASYNEQFF.

The chain employs TRBV12-3 or TRBV12-4 and TRBJ2-7; D is perhaps TRBD2 (5 bases). The CDR3 is 13 residues long. V was trimmed by 0 bases and J by 5 bases, leaving 8 bases between them. The CDR3 DNA reads as TGTGCCAGCAGTTTAGCGCTCGGGGACGAGCAGTACTTC. As protein: CASSLALGDEQYF.

J is TRBJ2-7 and V is TRBV19; 8 bases agree with TRBD2. The junction had 7 bases not matched to a gene; V was cut back by 6 bases and J by 6 bases. The CDR3 is 13 amino acids. CDR1 LNHDA and CDR2 SQIVND come from the germline V gene (reference sequence). The CDR3: CASSWAGGPEQYF. The CDR3 coding sequence is TGTGCCAGTAGCTGGGCGGGGGGACCCGAGCAGTACTTC. Full variable domain (missing parts from reference TRBV19 and TRBJ2-7): DGGITQSPKYLFRKEGQNVTLSCEQNLNHDAMYWYRQDPGQGLRLIYYSQIVNDFQKGDIAEGYSVSREKKESFPLTVTSAQKNPTAFYLCASSWAGGPEQYFGPGTRLTVT.

This clonotype occurred a few times. V and J are TRBV6-5 and TRBJ2-5; unclear D gene. Between the trimmed V and J ends, which lost 0 bases and 4 bases, there was a span of 18 bases. Germline V gives CDR1 MNHEY, CDR2 SVGAGI. This CDR3 spans 17 amino acids. CDR3 protein: CASSYSTGDFRPETQYF. CDR3 in DNA: TGTGCCAGCAGTTACTCCACCGGTGATTTTAGGCCAGAGACCCAGTACTTC.

This rearrangement joins TRBV7-4 to TRBJ1-2; D is undetermined. The CDR3 has 13 amino acids. The V gene lost 3 bases and the J gene lost 2 bases, with 7 bases spanning the gap. Germline lookup yields CDR1 SGHVT and CDR2 SQSDAQ. CDR3 sequence (DNA): TGTGCCAGCAGCTTCGGCAGGAACTATGGCTACACCTTC. Residues: CASSFGRNYGYTF.

This clonotype was seen many times. The chain combines TRBV11-1 with TRBJ2-1, with D perhaps matching TRBD2 (6 bases). In germline, CDR1 is SGHAT, CDR2 FQDESV (reference sequence). The germline V and J ends were trimmed by 5 bases and 5 bases, with 31 bases remaining between them. CDR3 length: 20 amino acids. This chain's CDR3 is CASSDTRGSSGDLYNNEQFF. In DNA form, the CDR3 reads TGTGCCAGCAGCGACACACGAGGGAGTAGCGGCGACTTATACAACAATGAGCAGTTCTTC. The full variable domain, completed using reference TRBV11-1 and TRBJ2-1, is EAEVAQSPRYKITEKSQAVAFWCDPISGHATLYWYRQILGQGPELLVQFQDESVVDDSQLPKDRFSAERLKGVDSTLKIQPAELGDSAMYLCASSDTRGSSGDLYNNEQFFGPGTRLTVL.

V is TRBV7-9 and J is TRBJ1-1, with no clear D. V lost 5 bases and J lost 4, with 17 bases in between. The CDR3 spans 15 residues. CDR1 is SEHNR, CDR2 FQNEAQ, per germline (reference sequence). The CDR3 bases are TGTGCCAGCAGCCGTGAGGAAGATCCGAGCACTGAAGCTTTCTTT. Its protein is CASSREEDPSTEAFF.

The chain couples TRBV28 to TRBJ1-4, with D tentatively TRBD1 (5 bases). Germline CDR1 and CDR2: MDHEN and SYDVKM. V lost 6 bases, J lost 0 bases, and 11 bases lay in between. The CDR3 is 15 residues long. The CDR3 is CASRPGQATNEKLFF. CDR3 coding DNA: TGTGCCAGCAGGCCGGGGCAGGCAACTAATGAAAAACTGTTTTTT.

This chain links TRBV4-3 with TRBJ1-1; no firm D call. Looked up from germline, CDR1 is LGHNA and CDR2 is YSLEER. This CDR3 has 12 residues. V lost 1 base and J 10 bases, leaving 10 bases between the germline ends. CDR3 sequence reads: CASSQGYEGAFF. As DNA, the CDR3 is TGCGCCAGCAGCCAAGGATATGAGGGAGCTTTCTTT.